This T cell receptor (beta chain) was profiled in a study of T cell repertoires in cytomegalovirus infection. Study as a whole: Public signatures in TCR beta pointed to CMV infection and matching HLA type.

The study's findings and limits: The response measured ex vivo was dominated by TCR beta clonotypes (HLA-C-restricted and CMV-specific).

CDR1 is DFQATT, CDR2 SNEGSKA, per germline (reference sequence). V shed 7 bases, J shed 6 bases, and the junction held 5 bases outside the gene matches. The CDR3 loop spans 13 amino acids. TCRdb re-called the reads with MiXCR, one entry per CDR3 protein. The sample carries roughly 760,000 distinct CDR3 sequences, 35% recorded once. As for this clonotype: Antigen: not known.

Sequencing was performed on PBMCs. V is TRBV20-1 and J is TRBJ1-6; 8 nucleotides agree with TRBD1. This TCR derives from a human donor in good health (CMV status not recorded). Some clones in this sample may be carry-over from other donors' samples. CDR3 nucleotide sequence: TGCAGTGTTCAGGGGGCGGCTAATTCACCCCTCCACTTT. Translation gives CSVQGAANSPLHF.